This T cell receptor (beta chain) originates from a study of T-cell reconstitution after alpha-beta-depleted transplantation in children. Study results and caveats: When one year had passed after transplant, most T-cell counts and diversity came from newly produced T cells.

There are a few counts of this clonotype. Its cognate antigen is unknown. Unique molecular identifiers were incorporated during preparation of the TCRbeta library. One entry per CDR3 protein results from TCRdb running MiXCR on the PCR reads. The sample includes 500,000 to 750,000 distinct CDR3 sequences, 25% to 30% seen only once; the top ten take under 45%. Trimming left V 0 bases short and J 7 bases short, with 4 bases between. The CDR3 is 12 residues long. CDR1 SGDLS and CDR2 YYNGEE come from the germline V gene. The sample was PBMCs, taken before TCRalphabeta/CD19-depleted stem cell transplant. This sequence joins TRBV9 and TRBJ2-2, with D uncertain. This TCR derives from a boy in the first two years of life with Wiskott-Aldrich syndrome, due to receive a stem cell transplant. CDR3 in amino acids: CASSVVNGELFF. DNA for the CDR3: TGTGCCAGCAGCGTAGTTAACGGGGAGCTGTTTTTT.